This paragraph covers one T cell receptor (beta chain) sequence. Its specificity is not known. Since all of the isolated RNA was reverse transcribed, expressed TCRB transcripts were what got sequenced. Clones were sequenced by immunoSEQ multiplex PCR, and TCRdb holds only the in-frame ones, with some missing. The data hold 120,000 to 150,000 clones, with around 13% observed a single time. Germline V gene sequence: CDR1 GTSNPN, CDR2 SVGIG (reference sequence). V was cut by 2 bases and J by 2 bases, with 12 bases left in between. This CDR3 is 14 amino acids long. This sample was taken from a study of beta chain features in type 1 diabetes. Findings and caveats of the study: Shorter TCRB CDR3s, moderately but significantly so, were found in Type 1 diabetes patients in all four CD4+ subsets.

The source of this sequence is a man younger than 30 with type 1 diabetes. The specimen was central memory CD4+ T cells from blood. The chain couples TRBV30 to TRBJ1-1; tentative D call: TRBD1 (6 bases). CDR3 DNA sequence: TGTGCCTGGAGTACAGGGTTTTATAACACTGAAGCTTTCTTT. Protein: CAWSTGFYNTEAFF.